The entry that follows covers one TCR beta chain sequence. The antigen remains unidentified. Germline V gene data show CDR1 as MNHEY and CDR2 as SVGAGI. The junction had 18 bases not matched to a gene; V was cut back by 8 bases and J by 12 bases. This CDR3 comprises 15 residues. Repertoires were generated with immunoSEQ multiplex PCR, while TCRdb's copy carries only in-frame clones and drops some. The repertoire holds some 94,000 clones, with roughly nine tenths as singletons. The data were taken from a study of T cell responses to AZD1222 COVID-19 vaccine. Study-wide results and limits: Most donors were white British and more were female, and clonal diversity was possibly underestimated. Breadth and depth of Spike-specific TCRs rose after two AZD1222 doses. Spike-spanning, vaccine-associated CD4 TCRs were dominant at 160-218 and 743-854.

The specimen comprised peripheral blood, sampled 28 days after the second AZD1222 dose. The chain couples TRBV6-5 to TRBJ2-1, with 8 bases matching TRBD2. This clonotype originated in an adult who received the AZD1222 COVID-19 vaccine. CDR3 sequence (DNA): TGTGCCAGCGCGGTGTCTCGCGGGGGGCCAGGCGGGCAGTTCTTC. The encoded protein is CASAVSRGGPGGQFF.